Listed here is a single TCR beta chain. The antigen is undetermined. TCRdb's table, derived via immunoSEQ multiplex PCR, lists solely in-frame clones and lacks some. The data contain 78,000 or so clones, 80% to 95% of them singletons. CDR3 length equals 13 residues. V gave up 7 bases and J gave up 8 bases, with 20 bases separating them. Germline loops: CDR1 GTSNPN, CDR2 SVGIG (reference sequence). These data originate in a study of OX40 agonist ivuxolimab in advanced cancers. Regarding the study as a whole: CD8+ T cells (on average) carried more expanded clones than CD4+ T cells. Clonal expansion by week 6 occurred in CD4+ and CD8+ blood T cells (at 0.1 to 3.0 mg/kg).

This chain joins TRBV30 and TRBJ1-2, with D perhaps matching TRBD1 (5 bases). The sample consisted of CD4+ or CD8+ T cells sorted from blood, taken in a trial of the OX40 agonist ivuxolimab. The TCR originated in an adult with an advanced solid tumor such as melanoma, head and neck, liver or kidney cancer. The CDR3 region is CASKTGPSFGYTF. CDR3 DNA: TGTGCCTCAAAAACGGGGCCAAGCTTCGGCTACACCTTC.